Listed below are T cell receptor beta chains from one sample, sequenced in a study of shared clonotypes between healthy human individuals. Sequencing used immunoSEQ multiplex PCR; TCRdb keeps in-frame clones, though not all of them. Of some 470,000 clones listed, around 78% are singletons. Sequencing was done on a sample of PBMCs. Receptor source: a woman aged 35 to 49 in good health. Some clones in this sample may be carry-over from other donors' samples. The CDR3 runs from the conserved cysteine through the conserved F or W. Fields, in order: D gene, V gene, J gene, clone size, CDR3 protein, CDR3 DNA. A D gene is named only where the DNA matches it firmly. Rows may omit the clone size; those that give it use once, few, many or a size class.

d_gene: NA; v_gene: TRBV6-5; j_gene: TRBJ2-1; abundance: few; CDR3aa: CASTLSGGLKTKQFF; CDR3nt: TGTGCCAGCACCCTATCCGGGGGCCTTAAAACGAAGCAGTTCTTC
d_gene: NA; v_gene: TRBV29-1; j_gene: TRBJ2-3; abundance: NA; CDR3aa: CSTEGPTSTDTQYF; CDR3nt: TGCAGCACCGAGGGCCCGACGAGCACAGATACGCAGTATTTT
d_gene: NA; v_gene: TRBV11-3; j_gene: TRBJ2-7; abundance: NA; CDR3aa: CASSLVIQGEGNEQYF; CDR3nt: TGTGCCAGCAGCTTAGTGATACAGGGGGAGGGGAACGAGCAGTACTTC
d_gene: NA; v_gene: TRBV28; j_gene: TRBJ1-2; abundance: NA; CDR3aa: CASSLPEGANYGYTF; CDR3nt: TGTGCCAGCAGTTTGCCTGAGGGGGCTAACTATGGCTACACCTTC
d_gene: TRBD2; v_gene: TRBV28; j_gene: TRBJ2-7; abundance: NA; CDR3aa: CASSSTLAGKGGTHYEQYF; CDR3nt: TGTGCCAGCAGCTCAACCCTAGCGGGTAAAGGAGGGACCCATTACGAGCAGTACTTC
d_gene: NA; v_gene: TRBV29-1; j_gene: TRBJ1-5; abundance: NA; CDR3aa: CSVAEGDQPQHF; CDR3nt: TGCAGCGTTGCGGAGGGTGATCAGCCCCAGCATTTT
d_gene: TRBD1; v_gene: TRBV7-6; j_gene: TRBJ2-7; abundance: NA; CDR3aa: CASSLDDRGYEQYF; CDR3nt: TGTGCCAGCAGCTTAGATGACAGGGGCTACGAGCAGTACTTC
d_gene: NA; v_gene: TRBV5-1; j_gene: TRBJ1-2; abundance: NA; CDR3aa: CASSLAQGSSGYTF; CDR3nt: TGCGCCAGCAGCTTGGCCCAAGGGTCTAGTGGCTACACCTTC
d_gene: NA; v_gene: TRBV6-1; j_gene: TRBJ2-7; abundance: NA; CDR3aa: CASIPSFYEQYF; CDR3nt: TGTGCCAGCATTCCGTCCTTCTACGAGCAGTACTTC
d_gene: NA; v_gene: TRBV2; j_gene: TRBJ2-7; abundance: NA; CDR3aa: CASNKDYEQYF; CDR3nt: TGTGCCAGCAATAAGGACTACGAGCAGTACTTC
d_gene: TRBD2; v_gene: TRBV11-2; j_gene: TRBJ2-1; abundance: once; CDR3aa: CASSWSSGYNEQFF; CDR3nt: TGTGCCAGCAGCTGGTCTAGCGGCTACAATGAGCAGTTCTTC
d_gene: NA; v_gene: TRBV28; j_gene: TRBJ2-3; abundance: few; CDR3aa: CASSDPSTDTQYF; CDR3nt: TGTGCCAGCAGCGACCCCAGCACAGATACGCAGTATTTT
d_gene: NA; v_gene: TRBV11-2; j_gene: TRBJ2-5; abundance: many; CDR3aa: CASSAGPRETQYF; CDR3nt: TGTGCCAGCAGCGCGGGGCCTCGGGAGACCCAGTACTTC
d_gene: TRBD1; v_gene: TRBV9; j_gene: TRBJ1-1; abundance: NA; CDR3aa: CASSARTGGNTEAFF; CDR3nt: TGTGCCAGCAGCGCCCGCACAGGGGGGAACACTGAAGCTTTCTTT
d_gene: TRBD2; v_gene: TRBV7-3; j_gene: TRBJ2-1; abundance: NA; CDR3aa: CASSPTSERDLRNEQFF; CDR3nt: TGTGCCAGCAGCCCTACTAGCGAGAGAGACCTCCGCAATGAGCAGTTCTTC
d_gene: NA; v_gene: TRBV28; j_gene: TRBJ1-5; abundance: NA; CDR3aa: CASSWDIGNQPQHF; CDR3nt: TGTGCCAGCAGCTGGGACATTGGGAATCAGCCCCAGCATTTT
d_gene: NA; v_gene: TRBV30; j_gene: TRBJ1-1; abundance: NA; CDR3aa: CAWSAGTLNTEAFF; CDR3nt: TGTGCCTGGAGTGCGGGGACCCTGAACACTGAAGCTTTCTTT
d_gene: NA; v_gene: TRBV27; j_gene: TRBJ2-3; abundance: NA; CDR3aa: CASSLSSIASQYF; CDR3nt: TGTGCCAGCAGTTTATCGAGTATAGCTTCGCAGTATTTT
d_gene: TRBD1; v_gene: TRBV6-6; j_gene: TRBJ2-1; abundance: NA; CDR3aa: CASSGQELVEQFF; CDR3nt: TGTGCCAGCAGTGGACAGGAATTGGTTGAGCAGTTCTTC
d_gene: NA; v_gene: TRBV2; j_gene: TRBJ1-2; abundance: few; CDR3aa: CASSIQGGGYTF; CDR3nt: TGTGCCAGCAGTATCCAGGGAGGGGGCTACACCTTC
d_gene: TRBD1; v_gene: TRBV28; j_gene: TRBJ2-2; abundance: NA; CDR3aa: CASSLPAGQGAGELFF; CDR3nt: TGTGCCAGCAGTCTACCGGCGGGACAGGGGGCCGGGGAGCTGTTTTTT
d_gene: TRBD1; v_gene: TRBV2; j_gene: TRBJ1-2; abundance: few; CDR3aa: CATTGTVAAYGYTF; CDR3nt: TGTGCCACGACAGGGACAGTAGCGGCCTATGGCTACACCTTC
d_gene: TRBD1; v_gene: TRBV10-3; j_gene: TRBJ1-3; abundance: NA; CDR3aa: CAISSRQGGNTIYF; CDR3nt: TGTGCCATCAGTAGCAGACAGGGGGGAAACACCATATATTTT
d_gene: NA; v_gene: TRBV7-2; j_gene: TRBJ2-2; abundance: NA; CDR3aa: CASSLDRTGELFF; CDR3nt: TGTGCCAGCAGCTTAGACCGAACCGGGGAGCTGTTTTTT
d_gene: TRBD2; v_gene: TRBV6-6; j_gene: TRBJ2-5; abundance: NA; CDR3aa: CASSSPGLAGEETQYF; CDR3nt: TGTGCCAGCAGTTCCCCTGGACTAGCGGGAGAGGAGACCCAGTACTTC
d_gene: TRBD1; v_gene: TRBV7-8; j_gene: TRBJ1-2; abundance: NA; CDR3aa: CASSPPRNRGFYGYTF; CDR3nt: TGTGCCAGCAGCCCCCCCCGCAACAGGGGATTCTATGGCTACACCTTC
d_gene: NA; v_gene: TRBV7-9; j_gene: TRBJ1-5; abundance: NA; CDR3aa: CASSLAGDLYSNQPQHF; CDR3nt: TGTGCCAGCAGCTTAGCAGGGGACCTATATAGCAATCAGCCCCAGCATTTT
d_gene: TRBD1; v_gene: TRBV29-1; j_gene: TRBJ1-5; abundance: few; CDR3aa: CSVGDRDRPQHF; CDR3nt: TGCAGCGTTGGGGACAGGGATAGACCCCAGCATTTT
d_gene: NA; v_gene: TRBV30; j_gene: TRBJ2-2; abundance: NA; CDR3aa: CAWSVRRNTGELFF; CDR3nt: TGTGCCTGGAGTGTGAGGCGGAACACCGGGGAGCTGTTTTTT
d_gene: TRBD2; v_gene: TRBV5-6; j_gene: TRBJ2-7; abundance: NA; CDR3aa: CASSNPSGRTSYEQYF; CDR3nt: TGTGCCAGCAGCAACCCTAGCGGGAGGACCTCCTACGAGCAGTACTTC
d_gene: TRBD1; v_gene: TRBV6-5; j_gene: TRBJ2-7; abundance: NA; CDR3aa: CASSYSKTGAYEQYF; CDR3nt: TGTGCCAGCAGTTACTCGAAGACAGGGGCCTACGAGCAGTACTTC
d_gene: TRBD2; v_gene: TRBV23-1; j_gene: TRBJ2-7; abundance: NA; CDR3aa: CASSRGSGVWYGEQYF; CDR3nt: TGCGCCAGCAGTCGGGGTAGCGGGGTCTGGTACGGCGAGCAGTACTTC
d_gene: NA; v_gene: TRBV11-2; j_gene: TRBJ2-1; abundance: NA; CDR3aa: CASSWGGRGPLYNEQFF; CDR3nt: TGTGCCAGCAGCTGGGGGGGGCGAGGGCCTCTCTACAATGAGCAGTTCTTC
d_gene: NA; v_gene: TRBV27; j_gene: TRBJ2-1; abundance: NA; CDR3aa: CASTLGGTGNEQFF; CDR3nt: TGTGCCAGCACCCTGGGCGGGACCGGCAATGAGCAGTTCTTC
d_gene: TRBD2; v_gene: TRBV30; j_gene: TRBJ2-5; abundance: NA; CDR3aa: CAWSELAGWEETQYF; CDR3nt: TGTGCCTGGAGTGAGCTAGCGGGATGGGAAGAGACCCAGTACTTC
d_gene: TRBD2; v_gene: TRBV5-1; j_gene: TRBJ2-5; abundance: NA; CDR3aa: CASSTRLAGAETQYF; CDR3nt: TGCGCCAGCAGCACCAGACTAGCGGGAGCGGAGACCCAGTACTTC
d_gene: NA; v_gene: TRBV7-3; j_gene: TRBJ1-2; abundance: few; CDR3aa: CASSLESRGRSGYTF; CDR3nt: TGTGCCAGCAGCTTAGAATCGCGGGGTAGGAGCGGCTACACCTTC
d_gene: TRBD1; v_gene: TRBV29-1; j_gene: TRBJ1-2; abundance: NA; CDR3aa: CSVDRVGTGDYGYTF; CDR3nt: TGCAGCGTTGATCGGGTGGGGACAGGGGACTATGGCTACACCTTC
d_gene: TRBD1; v_gene: TRBV2; j_gene: TRBJ2-4; abundance: NA; CDR3aa: CASRKDRAWGKNIQYF; CDR3nt: TGTGCCAGCAGGAAGGACAGGGCGTGGGGCAAAAACATTCAGTACTTC
d_gene: TRBD2; v_gene: TRBV2; j_gene: TRBJ2-2; abundance: NA; CDR3aa: CASRGTSGRATGELFF; CDR3nt: TGTGCCAGCAGGGGGACTAGCGGGAGGGCCACCGGGGAGCTGTTTTTT
d_gene: NA; v_gene: TRBV4-3; j_gene: TRBJ2-1; abundance: few; CDR3aa: CASSQSVSRKGYNEQFF; CDR3nt: TGCGCCAGCAGCCAATCCGTTAGCAGGAAGGGCTACAATGAGCAGTTCTTC
d_gene: NA; v_gene: TRBV6-1; j_gene: TRBJ1-2; abundance: NA; CDR3aa: CASSEAQGRYGYTF; CDR3nt: TGTGCCAGCAGTGAAGCCCAGGGCCGCTATGGCTACACCTTC
d_gene: TRBD1; v_gene: TRBV6-5; j_gene: TRBJ1-5; abundance: NA; CDR3aa: CASSRLQGNDQPQHF; CDR3nt: TGTGCCAGCAGTCGCTTACAGGGGAATGATCAGCCCCAGCATTTT
d_gene: NA; v_gene: TRBV4-2; j_gene: TRBJ2-3; abundance: NA; CDR3aa: CASSQDGRSTDTQYF; CDR3nt: TGTGCCAGCAGCCAAGATGGGAGGAGCACAGATACGCAGTATTTT
d_gene: TRBD2; v_gene: TRBV5-1; j_gene: TRBJ2-3; abundance: NA; CDR3aa: CASSPGWLAGSSTDTQYF; CDR3nt: TGCGCCAGCAGCCCGGGGTGGCTAGCGGGTTCTAGCACAGATACGCAGTATTTT
d_gene: NA; v_gene: TRBV10-3; j_gene: TRBJ1-1; abundance: NA; CDR3aa: CAISEKGEMNTEAFF; CDR3nt: TGTGCCATCAGTGAGAAGGGGGAGATGAACACTGAAGCTTTCTTT
d_gene: NA; v_gene: TRBV6-6; j_gene: TRBJ2-7; abundance: NA; CDR3aa: CASSTARGEQYF; CDR3nt: TGTGCCAGCAGTACAGCTAGAGGCGAGCAGTACTTC
d_gene: NA; v_gene: TRBV27; j_gene: TRBJ2-7; abundance: NA; CDR3aa: CASSTAAGSSYEQYF; CDR3nt: TGTGCCAGCAGTACCGCGGCGGGTAGCTCCTACGAGCAGTACTTC
d_gene: TRBD1; v_gene: TRBV28; j_gene: TRBJ2-7; abundance: NA; CDR3aa: CASRRNRGEQYF; CDR3nt: TGTGCCAGCAGAAGAAACAGGGGCGAGCAGTACTTC
d_gene: NA; v_gene: TRBV10-3; j_gene: TRBJ2-5; abundance: NA; CDR3aa: CAISESRKGQSSQETQYF; CDR3nt: TGTGCCATCAGTGAGTCGCGGAAGGGGCAGTCAAGCCAAGAGACCCAGTACTTC
d_gene: TRBD1; v_gene: TRBV7-8; j_gene: TRBJ2-7; abundance: NA; CDR3aa: CASSHRDSSYEQYF; CDR3nt: TGTGCCAGCAGCCATCGGGACAGTTCCTACGAGCAGTACTTC
d_gene: NA; v_gene: TRBV19; j_gene: TRBJ1-5; abundance: NA; CDR3aa: CASSISGLLWGQPQHF; CDR3nt: TGTGCCAGTAGTATATCGGGACTCCTATGGGGTCAGCCCCAGCATTTT